This section outlines one TCR beta chain sequence together with its context. Assay: immunoSEQ multiplex PCR; the TCRdb copy retains only in-frame clones and omits some. The sample carries about 380,000 clones, around 92% recorded once. This record belongs to a study of blood T cell repertoires in COVID-19. Sequenced sample: peripheral blood. This receptor was identified in a man aged 35 to 55 with acute or convalescent COVID-19.

CDR3 in DNA: TGTGCCAGCAGCCCACAGGTATCAGACGGGCCCCAGCATTTT. This translates into CASSPQVSDGPQHF. The genes are TRBV7-2 and TRBJ1-5, with TRBD1 as a possible D gene (5 bases). This CDR3 contains 14 residues. The germline V gene has CDR1 SGHTA and CDR2 FQGNSA. Trimming cost V 5 bases and J 9 bases, with 17 bases left between them.